Listed below are T cell receptor beta chains from one sample, sequenced in a study of CD8 T cells in Susac syndrome. TCRdb reprocessed the immunoSEQ multiplex PCR reads with MiXCR, giving one entry per CDR3 protein. The sample yields about 140,000 distinct CDR3 sequences, roughly 96% seen once. Material: CD4+ T cells from PBMCs. These receptors came from a human donor with multiple sclerosis. Each CDR3 is given with its conserved first and last residue. The D gene is left open where the match is weak. Clone size appears in some rows only: once, few, many, or a class for an expanded clone.

D gene	clone size	J gene	V gene	CDR3 protein	CDR3 DNA
TRBD1	.	TRBJ2-7	TRBV12-3/TRBV12-4	CASRSTGGSYEQYF	TGTGCCAGCAGGAGCACAGGGGGCTCCTACGAGCAGTACTTC
.	.	TRBJ1-5	TRBV20-1	CSARGFRGFNQPQHF	TGCAGTGCTAGAGGATTTAGGGGGTTCAATCAGCCCCAGCATTTT
TRBD2	.	TRBJ2-3	TRBV24-1	CATSGILAGASTDTQYF	TGTGCCACCAGTGGCATTCTAGCGGGAGCTTCGACAGATACGCAGTATTTT
TRBD2	.	TRBJ2-5	TRBV20-1	CSARTSGRQETQYF	TGCAGTGCTAGGACTAGCGGTCGGCAAGAGACCCAGTACTTC
TRBD1	.	TRBJ1-5	TRBV7-8	CASSPRDSGGNQPQHF	TGTGCCAGCAGCCCCAGGGACAGTGGAGGCAATCAGCCCCAGCATTTT
TRBD1	once	TRBJ2-1	TRBV30	CAWSVRDRNGGEQFF	TGTGCCTGGAGTGTGAGGGACAGGAACGGGGGAGAGCAGTTCTTC
.	.	TRBJ1-2	TRBV29-1	CSVEDPPGAKGYTF	TGCAGCGTTGAAGATCCCCCAGGGGCGAAAGGCTACACCTTC
TRBD1	.	TRBJ1-2	TRBV29-1	CSARDRSNYGYTF	TGCAGCGCCCGGGACAGGTCGAACTATGGCTACACCTTC
TRBD1	.	TRBJ1-1	TRBV29-1	CSAMGQPEAFF	TGCAGCGCCATGGGACAGCCTGAAGCTTTCTTT
.	.	TRBJ2-7	TRBV28	CASSLFGPQGHEQYF	TGTGCCAGCAGTTTATTTGGGCCCCAGGGGCACGAGCAGTACTTC
.	.	TRBJ2-2	TRBV9	CASSVTRYTGELFF	TGTGCCAGCAGCGTAACGCGCTACACCGGGGAGCTGTTTTTT
.	.	TRBJ2-5	TRBV20-1	CSAPRRGDVKETQYF	TGCAGCGCCCCGAGGCGGGGAGATGTCAAAGAGACCCAGTACTTC
.	.	TRBJ2-3	TRBV28	CASSLYPNRATGTDTQYF	TGTGCCAGCAGTTTGTACCCCAACAGGGCCACGGGCACAGATACGCAGTATTTT
.	.	TRBJ2-7	TRBV3-1	CASSQDLGSYEQYF	TGTGCCAGCAGCCAAGATTTGGGCAGTTACGAGCAGTACTTC
.	few	TRBJ2-5	TRBV28	CASSLEGRQETQYF	TGTGCCAGCAGTTTAGAGGGAAGACAAGAGACCCAGTACTTC
TRBD1	.	TRBJ1-2	TRBV11-2	CASSTGGYGYGYTF	TGTGCCAGCAGTACAGGGGGTTACGGCTATGGCTACACCTTC
.	.	TRBJ2-5	TRBV20-1	CSARSGQETQYF	TGCAGTGCTAGGTCAGGGCAAGAGACCCAGTACTTC
.	.	TRBJ2-7	TRBV7-9	CASGTGITYEQYF	TGTGCCAGCGGGACCGGGATCACCTACGAGCAGTACTTC
.	.	TRBJ1-5	TRBV27	CASSLLNQPQHF	TGTGCCAGCAGTTTATTGAATCAGCCCCAGCATTTT
TRBD1	.	TRBJ1-5	TRBV19	CASSTQTGGTVQPQHF	TGTGCCAGTAGTACCCAAACAGGGGGCACGGTTCAGCCCCAGCATTTT
.	.	TRBJ2-5	TRBV7-7	CASSSPSGEAETQYF	TGTGCTAGCAGCTCACCCTCGGGGGAGGCAGAGACCCAGTACTTC
.	.	TRBJ2-7	TRBV6-2/TRBV6-3	CASRAGYEQYF	TGTGCCAGCAGGGCTGGCTACGAGCAGTACTTC
.	.	TRBJ1-5	TRBV19	CAISAGKGNQPQHF	TGTGCCATTTCCGCGGGGAAAGGTAATCAGCCCCAGCATTTT
.	.	TRBJ1-2	TRBV29-1	CSVERGSSNYGYTF	TGCAGCGTTGAACGCGGCAGCTCTAACTATGGCTACACCTTC
TRBD2	.	TRBJ2-7	TRBV18	CASSPNPGGRAHEQYF	TGTGCCAGCTCACCTAACCCGGGAGGCAGGGCCCACGAGCAGTACTTC
.	.	TRBJ2-3	TRBV5-6	CASSIGSTDTQYF	TGTGCCAGCAGCATAGGGAGCACAGATACGCAGTATTTT
.	.	TRBJ1-5	TRBV12-3/TRBV12-4	CASSLRGALGNQPQHF	TGTGCCAGCAGTTTAAGGGGGGCGCTCGGAAATCAGCCCCAGCATTTT
TRBD1	.	TRBJ2-7	TRBV27	CASSFLGQGSEGQYF	TGTGCCAGCAGTTTTTTGGGACAGGGGTCGGAAGGGCAGTACTTC
.	.	TRBJ2-7	TRBV5-6	CASRPGAYEQYF	TGTGCCAGCAGACCCGGGGCTTACGAGCAGTACTTC
.	.	TRBJ2-2	TRBV29-1	CSVERDTGELFF	TGCAGCGTTGAACGGGATACCGGGGAGCTGTTTTTT
.	once	TRBJ2-6	TRBV27	CASRRDVGDSGANVLTF	TGTGCCAGCAGGAGGGACGTAGGCGACTCTGGGGCCAACGTCCTGACTTTC
.	few	TRBJ2-7	TRBV6-6	CASSLRTDYEQYF	TGTGCCAGCAGTCTCCGGACGGACTACGAGCAGTACTTC
.	.	TRBJ1-1	TRBV20-1	CSAPKIASSTEAFF	TGCAGTGCCCCTAAAATAGCATCGAGCACTGAAGCTTTCTTT
TRBD1	.	TRBJ1-2	TRBV2	CASSDKGANYGYTF	TGTGCCAGCAGTGATAAGGGGGCGAACTATGGCTACACCTTC
.	.	TRBJ2-5	TRBV18	CASSRRTGYQETQYF	TGTGCCAGCTCACGACGGACGGGGTACCAAGAGACCCAGTACTTC
.	.	TRBJ1-1	TRBV6-2/TRBV6-3	CASSYSGSQHTEAFF	TGTGCCAGCAGTTACTCGGGCAGCCAACACACTGAAGCTTTCTTT
TRBD2	.	TRBJ2-7	TRBV20-1	CSARDVDSGVASYEQYF	TGCAGTGCTAGAGATGTGGATAGCGGGGTGGCATCCTACGAGCAGTACTTC
.	.	TRBJ1-5	TRBV20-1	CSARDPKFNQPQHF	TGCAGTGCTAGGGACCCCAAGTTCAATCAGCCCCAGCATTTT
.	.	TRBJ2-5	TRBV20-1	CSARDAMDIQETQYF	TGCAGTGCTAGAGATGCCATGGATATCCAAGAGACCCAGTACTTC
TRBD2	once	TRBJ2-1	TRBV20-1	CSTKWGGGNEQFF	TGCAGTACAAAATGGGGGGGTGGCAATGAGCAGTTCTTC
TRBD2	.	TRBJ2-3	TRBV2	CASSGERGAQYF	TGTGCCAGCAGTGGCGAGCGGGGGGCGCAGTATTTT
TRBD2	.	TRBJ2-3	TRBV20-1	CSAREASGRADTQYF	TGCAGTGCTAGAGAGGCTAGCGGGAGGGCAGATACGCAGTATTTT
.	.	TRBJ1-1	TRBV30	CAWSGRVWDTEAFF	TGTGCCTGGTCTGGTAGGGTCTGGGACACTGAAGCTTTCTTT
TRBD1	once	TRBJ1-6	TRBV9	CASNMGQVNSPLHF	TGTGCCAGCAATATGGGACAGGTAAACTCACCCCTCCACTTT
.	once	TRBJ2-3	TRBV15	CATSRKGLLTDTQYF	TGTGCCACCAGCAGAAAGGGGCTCCTCACAGATACGCAGTATTTT
.	.	TRBJ1-4	TRBV20-1	CSARVGMGQEKLFF	TGCAGTGCTAGAGTCGGCATGGGGCAGGAAAAACTGTTTTTT
.	.	TRBJ1-2	TRBV28	CASSSGPQVYGYTF	TGTGCCAGCAGTTCCGGTCCACAGGTCTATGGCTACACCTTC
.	.	TRBJ2-1	TRBV7-8	CASSPLLSVEQFF	TGTGCCAGCAGCCCCCTACTGTCGGTTGAGCAGTTCTTC
.	.	TRBJ2-7	TRBV20-1	CSAADSGGVHEQYF	TGCAGTGCAGCAGACAGTGGGGGAGTCCACGAGCAGTACTTC
.	.	TRBJ1-1	TRBV12-3/TRBV12-4	CASSLARGMNTEAFF	TGTGCCAGCAGTTTGGCTCGCGGCATGAACACTGAAGCTTTCTTT
.	few	TRBJ2-7	TRBV6-6	CASSLTDYEQYF	TGTGCCAGCAGCCTTACAGACTACGAGCAGTACTTC
.	once	TRBJ1-6	TRBV18	CASSPDSIVSPLHF	TGTGCCAGCTCACCGGACAGTATAGTTTCACCCCTCCACTTT
TRBD1	.	TRBJ1-5	TRBV27	CASSSQGARQPQHF	TGTGCCAGCAGCTCACAGGGGGCCCGGCAGCCCCAGCATTTT
TRBD1	.	TRBJ2-7	TRBV29-1	CSARGTAYEQYF	TGCAGCGCCCGAGGGACAGCCTACGAGCAGTACTTC
TRBD2	.	TRBJ2-1	TRBV24-1	CATSDPGGGQYNEQFF	TGTGCCACCAGTGACCCCGGGGGGGGCCAATACAATGAGCAGTTCTTC